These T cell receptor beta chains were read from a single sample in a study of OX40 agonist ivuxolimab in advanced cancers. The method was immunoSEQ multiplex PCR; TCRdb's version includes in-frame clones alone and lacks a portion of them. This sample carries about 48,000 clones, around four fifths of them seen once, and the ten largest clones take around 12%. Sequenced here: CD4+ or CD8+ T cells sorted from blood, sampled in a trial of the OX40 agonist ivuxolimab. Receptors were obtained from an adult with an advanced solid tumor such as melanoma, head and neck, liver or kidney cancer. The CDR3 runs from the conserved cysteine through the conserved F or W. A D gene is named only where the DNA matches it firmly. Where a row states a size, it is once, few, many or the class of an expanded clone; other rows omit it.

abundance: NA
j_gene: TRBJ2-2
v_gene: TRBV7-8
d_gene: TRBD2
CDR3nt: TGTGCCAGCAGCCCGAGGGTAGCGGGGGCTATGAACACCGGGGAGCTGTTTTTT
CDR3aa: CASSPRVAGAMNTGELFF

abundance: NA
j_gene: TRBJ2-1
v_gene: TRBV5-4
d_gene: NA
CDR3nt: TGTGCCAGCAGCTTGGCGTCGGGGGCCACCTACAATGAGCAGTTCTTC
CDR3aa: CASSLASGATYNEQFF

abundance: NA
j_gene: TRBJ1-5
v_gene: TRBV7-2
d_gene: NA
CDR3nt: TGTGCCAGCAGCTGGGACGGCAATCAGCCCCAGCATTTT
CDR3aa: CASSWDGNQPQHF

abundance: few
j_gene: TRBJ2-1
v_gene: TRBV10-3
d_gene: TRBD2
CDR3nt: TGTGCCATCAGAGGACTAGCAGCATACAATGAGCAGTTCTTC
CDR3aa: CAIRGLAAYNEQFF

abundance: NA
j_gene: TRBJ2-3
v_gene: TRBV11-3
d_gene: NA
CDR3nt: TGTGCCAGCAGCCCCGGGACGGACAACACAGATACGCAGTATTTT
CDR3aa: CASSPGTDNTDTQYF

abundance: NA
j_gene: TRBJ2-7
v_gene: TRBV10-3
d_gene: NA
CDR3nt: TGTGCCATCATGAAGGGCGGAGAGCAGTACTTC
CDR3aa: CAIMKGGEQYF

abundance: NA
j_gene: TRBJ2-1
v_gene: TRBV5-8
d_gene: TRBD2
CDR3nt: TGTGCCAGCAGCTTGGATCTAGCGGGAGGGTATGAGCAGTTCTTC
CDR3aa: CASSLDLAGGYEQFF

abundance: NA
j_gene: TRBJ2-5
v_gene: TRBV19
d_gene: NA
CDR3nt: TGTGCCAGTAGTATGGGCAGGGAGGAGACCCAGTACTTC
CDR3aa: CASSMGREETQYF

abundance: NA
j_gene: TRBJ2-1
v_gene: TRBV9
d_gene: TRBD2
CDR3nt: TGTGCCAGCAGCGTAGCGAGCGGGGGGTACAATGAGCAGTTCTTC
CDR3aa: CASSVASGGYNEQFF

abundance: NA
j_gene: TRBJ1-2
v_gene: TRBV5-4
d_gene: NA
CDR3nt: TGTGCCAGCAGCTTGGACTCCACGGGCGATGGCTACACCTTC
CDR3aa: CASSLDSTGDGYTF

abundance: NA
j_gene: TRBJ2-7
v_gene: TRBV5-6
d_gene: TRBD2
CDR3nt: TGTGCCAGCAGCCCGCCGACTAGCGGGGTCTCCTACGAGCAGTACTTC
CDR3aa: CASSPPTSGVSYEQYF